One T cell receptor (beta chain) is described in this entry. No antigen is known for it. Disease duration was under 3 months in the ophthalmopathy patients, who also had a Clinical Activity Score of at least 3 and a NOSPECS grade of at least 4. Clinical symptoms, serum thyroxine, TRAb, thyroid ultrasound and orbital computed tomography established diagnosis. These data come from a study of T cells in Graves' hyperthyroidism and ophthalmopathy. Study as a whole: Peripheral blood was acquired at first diagnosis, ahead of any therapy whatsoever. Notes on the study in general: Most expanded thyroid clonotypes above 0.001 also appeared in blood.

This CDR3 comprises 17 residues. In germline, CDR1 is KGHDR, CDR2 SFDVKD. V trimming: 3 bases; J trimming: 6 bases; junction bases outside the gene matches: 11. The TCR beta CDR3 regions underwent amplification using RNA transcripts as the source. HTBI primers were employed in a first-round RT-PCR of the TCR CDR3. One entry per CDR3 protein results from TCRdb running MiXCR on the multiplex PCR reads. The table has 250,000 to 400,000 distinct CDR3 sequences, roughly 15% seen once. This receptor was identified in a woman aged 40 to 50 with Graves' ophthalmopathy. The V and J genes are TRBV24-1 and TRBJ2-2, with 8 nucleotides matching TRBD2. The sequencing input was blood. The CDR3, as DNA: TGTGCCACCAGTGATAGATGGACTAGCAAGTTTGCCGGGGAGCTGTTTTTT. Its protein is CATSDRWTSKFAGELFF.